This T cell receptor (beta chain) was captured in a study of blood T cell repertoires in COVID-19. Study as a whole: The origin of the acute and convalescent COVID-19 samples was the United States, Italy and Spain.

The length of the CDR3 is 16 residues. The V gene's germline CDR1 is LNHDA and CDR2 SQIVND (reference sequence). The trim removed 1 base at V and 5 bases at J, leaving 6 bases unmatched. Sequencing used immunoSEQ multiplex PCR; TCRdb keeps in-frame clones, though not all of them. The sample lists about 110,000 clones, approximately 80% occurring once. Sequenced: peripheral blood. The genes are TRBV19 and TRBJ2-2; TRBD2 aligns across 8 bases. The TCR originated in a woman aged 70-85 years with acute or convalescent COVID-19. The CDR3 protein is CASSIASGSGTGELFF. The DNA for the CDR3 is TGTGCCAGTAGTATAGCAAGCGGGAGTGGGACCGGGGAGCTGTTTTTT.